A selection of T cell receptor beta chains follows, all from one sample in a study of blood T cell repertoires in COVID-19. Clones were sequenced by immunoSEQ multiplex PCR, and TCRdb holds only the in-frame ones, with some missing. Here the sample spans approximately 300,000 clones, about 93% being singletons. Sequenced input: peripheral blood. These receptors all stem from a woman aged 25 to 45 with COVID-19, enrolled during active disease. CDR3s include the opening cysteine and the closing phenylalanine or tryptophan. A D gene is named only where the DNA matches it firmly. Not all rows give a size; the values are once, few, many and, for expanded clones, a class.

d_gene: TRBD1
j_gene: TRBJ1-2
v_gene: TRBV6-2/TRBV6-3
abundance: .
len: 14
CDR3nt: TGTGCCAGCAGTAGAGGACAGGGAAAGGATGGCTACACCTTC
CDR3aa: CASSRGQGKDGYTF

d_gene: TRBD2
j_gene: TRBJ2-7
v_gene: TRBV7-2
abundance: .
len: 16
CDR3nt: TGTGCCAGCAGCCCCCGCGGTAGCGGGAGAATTTACGAGCAGTACTTC
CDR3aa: CASSPRGSGRIYEQYF

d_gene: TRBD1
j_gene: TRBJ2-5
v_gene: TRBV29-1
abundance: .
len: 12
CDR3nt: TGCAGCGGAGGACAGGCGCGGGAGACCCAGTACTTC
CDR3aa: CSGGQARETQYF

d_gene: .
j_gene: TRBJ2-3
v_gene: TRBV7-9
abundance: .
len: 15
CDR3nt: TGTGCCAGCAGCTTCGGGACAAGCCCAGCAGATACGCAGTATTTT
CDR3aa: CASSFGTSPADTQYF

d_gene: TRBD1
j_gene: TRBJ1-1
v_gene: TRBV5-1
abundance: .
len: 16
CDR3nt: TGCGCCAGCAGCTTGGTGACAGGGGTAGGAAACACTGAAGCTTTCTTT
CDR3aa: CASSLVTGVGNTEAFF

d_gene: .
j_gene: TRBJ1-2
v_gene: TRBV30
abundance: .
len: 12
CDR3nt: TGTGCCTGGAGTGTACTGGGGGCTAAGGTCACCTTC
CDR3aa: CAWSVLGAKVTF

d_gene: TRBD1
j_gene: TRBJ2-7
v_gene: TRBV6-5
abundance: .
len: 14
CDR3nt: TGTGCCAGCGATGACAGGGCCTACTCCTACGAGCAGTACTTC
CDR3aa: CASDDRAYSYEQYF

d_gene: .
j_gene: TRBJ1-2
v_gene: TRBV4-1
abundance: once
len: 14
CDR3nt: TGCGCCAGCAGCCAGCTGCGAGCTAACTATGGCTACACCTTC
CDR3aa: CASSQLRANYGYTF

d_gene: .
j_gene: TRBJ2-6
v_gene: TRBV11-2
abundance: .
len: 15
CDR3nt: TGTGCCAGCAGCTTAGCCGGCTCTGGGGCCAACGTCCTGACTTTC
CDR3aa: CASSLAGSGANVLTF

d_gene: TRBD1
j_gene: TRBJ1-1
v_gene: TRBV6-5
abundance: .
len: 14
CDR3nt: TGTGCCAGCAGTTACTCGACAGGGGAGGTTGAAGCTTTCTTT
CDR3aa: CASSYSTGEVEAFF

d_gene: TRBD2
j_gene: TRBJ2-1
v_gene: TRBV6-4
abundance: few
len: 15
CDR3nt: TGTGCCAGCAGTGACGGGCTAGCGGGAGGGAATGAGCAGTTCTTC
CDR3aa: CASSDGLAGGNEQFF

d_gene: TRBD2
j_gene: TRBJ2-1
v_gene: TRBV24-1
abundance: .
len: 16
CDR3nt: TGTGCCACCAGTGACAGAGCGGGGAGCTCCTACAATGAGCAGTTCTTC
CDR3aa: CATSDRAGSSYNEQFF

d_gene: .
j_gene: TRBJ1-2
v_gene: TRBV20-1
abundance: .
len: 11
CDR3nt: TGCAGTGCTAGGCAGGGCGCTGGCTACACCTTC
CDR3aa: CSARQGAGYTF

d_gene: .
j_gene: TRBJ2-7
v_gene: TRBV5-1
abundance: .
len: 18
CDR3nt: TGCGCCAGCAGCTTGGGTCTCGACATCGAACCGGGGGTCTACGAGCAGTACTTC
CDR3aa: CASSLGLDIEPGVYEQYF

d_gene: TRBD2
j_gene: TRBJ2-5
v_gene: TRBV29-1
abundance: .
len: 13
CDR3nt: TGCAGCGTGCCACTAGCGGGAGGAGAGACCCAGTACTTC
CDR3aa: CSVPLAGGETQYF

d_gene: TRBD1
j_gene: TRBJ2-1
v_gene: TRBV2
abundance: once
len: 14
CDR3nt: TGTGCCAGCAGCCGGACAGGGGCTTACAATGAGCAGTTCTTC
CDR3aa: CASSRTGAYNEQFF

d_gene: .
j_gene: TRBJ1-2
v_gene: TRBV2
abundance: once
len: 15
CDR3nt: TGTGCCAGCAGTGAAGAGCGGGGCCGGGGGTATGGCTACACCTTC
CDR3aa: CASSEERGRGYGYTF

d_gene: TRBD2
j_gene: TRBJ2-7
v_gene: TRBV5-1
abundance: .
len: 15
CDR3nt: TGCGCCAGCAGCTTGGCCAGCGGGAGATCCCACGAGCAGTACTTC
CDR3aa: CASSLASGRSHEQYF

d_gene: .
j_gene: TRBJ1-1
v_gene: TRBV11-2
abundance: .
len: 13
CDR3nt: TGTGCCAGCAGCTCCGTGAGGGCGCGGGGGGCTTTCTTT
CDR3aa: CASSSVRARGAFF

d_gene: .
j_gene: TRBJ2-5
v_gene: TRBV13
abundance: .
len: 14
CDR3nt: TGTGCCAGCAGCAGATTTGGCAGGGAAGAGACCCAGTACTTC
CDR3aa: CASSRFGREETQYF

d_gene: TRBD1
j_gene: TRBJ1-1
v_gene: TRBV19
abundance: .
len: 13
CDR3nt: TGTGCCAGTAGTACTACGCGGGACAGTGAAGCTTTCTTT
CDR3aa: CASSTTRDSEAFF

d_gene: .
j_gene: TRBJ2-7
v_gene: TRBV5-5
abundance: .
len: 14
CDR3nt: TGTGCCAGCAGCTTGGAGACAGTATCCTACGAGCAGTACTTC
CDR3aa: CASSLETVSYEQYF

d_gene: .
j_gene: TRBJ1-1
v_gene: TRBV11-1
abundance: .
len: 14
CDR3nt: TGTGCCAGCAGCTTAGGACAGTTGAACACTGAAGCTTTCTTT
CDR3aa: CASSLGQLNTEAFF

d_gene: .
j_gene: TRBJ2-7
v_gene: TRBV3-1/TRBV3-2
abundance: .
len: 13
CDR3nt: TGTGCCAGCAGCCACTGGCGGGCATACGAGCAGTACTTC
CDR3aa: CASSHWRAYEQYF

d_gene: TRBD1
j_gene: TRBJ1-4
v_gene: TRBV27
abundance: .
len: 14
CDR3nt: TGTGCCAGCAGTTGGGACAGGGGGCGAGAAAAACTGTTTTTT
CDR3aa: CASSWDRGREKLFF

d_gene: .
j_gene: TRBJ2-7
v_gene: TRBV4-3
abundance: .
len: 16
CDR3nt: TGCGCCAGCAGCCAAGGTACGGGAGACTTCTTCTACGAGCAGTACTTC
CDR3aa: CASSQGTGDFFYEQYF

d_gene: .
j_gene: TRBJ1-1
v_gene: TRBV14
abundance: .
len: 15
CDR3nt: TGTGCCAGCAGCCCTTCAGGGTTCATGAACACTGAAGCTTTCTTT
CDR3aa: CASSPSGFMNTEAFF

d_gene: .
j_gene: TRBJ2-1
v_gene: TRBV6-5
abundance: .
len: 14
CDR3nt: TGTGCCAGCAGGGGGACTGTCTCCTACAATGAGCAGTTCTTC
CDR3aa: CASRGTVSYNEQFF

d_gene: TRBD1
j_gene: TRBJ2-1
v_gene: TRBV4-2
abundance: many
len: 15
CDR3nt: TGTGCCAGCGCTCCCGACAGGGGGGTTTACAATGAGCAGTTCTTC
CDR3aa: CASAPDRGVYNEQFF

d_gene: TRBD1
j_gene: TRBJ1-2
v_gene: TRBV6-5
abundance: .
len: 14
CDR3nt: TGTGCCAGCAGGGTGGACAGGGTTATCAGTGGCTACACCTTC
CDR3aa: CASRVDRVISGYTF

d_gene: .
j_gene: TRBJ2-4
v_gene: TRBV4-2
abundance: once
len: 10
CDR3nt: TGTGCCAGCAGCCAATCCCCCCATTACTTC
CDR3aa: CASSQSPHYF

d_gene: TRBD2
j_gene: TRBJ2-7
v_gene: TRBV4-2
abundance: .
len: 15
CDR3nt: TGTGCCAGCAGCCAAGTGCGGGAGGGCCCCTACGAGCAGTACTTC
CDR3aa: CASSQVREGPYEQYF

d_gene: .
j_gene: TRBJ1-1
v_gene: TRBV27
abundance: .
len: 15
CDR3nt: TGTGCCAGCAGTTTATGGGGCAGGCTGAACACTGAAGCTTTCTTT
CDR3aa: CASSLWGRLNTEAFF

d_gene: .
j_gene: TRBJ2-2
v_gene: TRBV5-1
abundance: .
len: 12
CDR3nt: TGCGCCAGCAGCCGGACTCCCGGGGAGCTGTTTTTT
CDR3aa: CASSRTPGELFF

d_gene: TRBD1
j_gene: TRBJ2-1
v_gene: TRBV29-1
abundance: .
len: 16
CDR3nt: TGCAGCCTTGACGGACAGGGGCTTCCCTCCTACAATGAGCAGTTCTTC
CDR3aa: CSLDGQGLPSYNEQFF

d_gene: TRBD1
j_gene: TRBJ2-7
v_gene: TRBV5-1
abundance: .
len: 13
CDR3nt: TGCGCCAGCAGCTGGGGACAGTCTTACGAGCAGTACTTC
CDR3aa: CASSWGQSYEQYF

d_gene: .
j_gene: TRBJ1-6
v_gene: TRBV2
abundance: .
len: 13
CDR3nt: TGTGCCAGCAGTGACAGGGAGGACACACCCCTCCACTTT
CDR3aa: CASSDREDTPLHF